This T cell receptor (beta chain) is from a study of cytomegalovirus exposure and HLA in healthy donors (dated by TCRdb to about 2017). Study-wide context: An earlier analysis of some 620 of the donors reported about 280 Gb of sequence data and 117 million unique TCR beta sequences obtained from 180 million or so T cells. In a later analysis, previously published TCR beta repertoires from 550 to 750 donors were re-analyzed and high-resolution HLA genotyping was added so that TCR occurrence patterns could be studied. Among several hundred genotyped donors of the cohort, an average of about 240,000 unique TCR beta nucleotide sequences was sequenced per donor, of which about 18% were non-productive. A handful of DR-DQ haplotypes were handled as single units for association and clustering because linkage in the cohort was strong. Besides the first cohort of roughly 700 subjects, a separate validation cohort made up of over 100 different subjects was used. Among the approximately 420 genotyped donors, around 81% belonged to the genetic ancestry cluster associated with self-reported Caucasian donors. About 280 gigabases of sequencing data and roughly 81 million unique TCR sequences made up an early release that covered approximately 620 HLA-typed donors. All discovery cohort repertoires had been generated on a single sequencing platform. To predict cytomegalovirus infection status, the study brought together high-throughput TCR immunosequencing, statistical association of individual TCRs with disease status, and machine learning. In the later analysis, no new phenotypic data were used to find candidate immune exposures; instead, reliance was placed on TCR beta sequences and their occurrence across donors. The study aimed to test whether cataloging public T cell receptors could reveal signatures of past pathogen exposure. Donor age, sex, ethnicity and CMV serostatus were compiled alongside the repertoire data. HLA typing covered class I and class II loci at four-digit resolution. In an earlier analysis of roughly 540 of the donors, high-throughput TCR beta sequencing was used to judge whether each TCR beta V gene segment behaved as functional or pseudogenic. The number of typed donors differed by locus: about 620-640 for A, B, C, DRB1 and DQB1; approximately 520 for DQA1; around 610 for DPA1; and some 430 for DPB1. A later genetic analysis took genome-wide SNP genotypes for about three fifths of the 666 donors and used that subset as a discovery cohort. The T cell repertoires of 666 subjects were profiled by immunosequencing and related to cytomegalovirus serostatus.

The cohort was made up of approximately 670 healthy bone marrow donors. Cohort members were all nominally healthy when sampled, although unrecorded immune exposures were likely present. The donor tested CMV seropositive and was one of the 289 seropositive cohort members. Each donor provided a peripheral blood sample, and peripheral blood mononuclear cells were used for TCR beta sequencing. Genomic DNA was extracted from the blood cell samples with the Qiagen DNeasy Blood Extraction Kit. Findings and caveats that apply to the study as a whole: The sequencing pipeline was judged likely to have produced a cluster of highly shared sequence variants as a technical artifact. The earlier analysis of 587 of the donors excluded roughly 17 rarely observed V segments, including chromosome 9 orphons, because counts were too low. According to a later analysis, parvovirus B19, influenza, CMV and Epstein-Barr virus appeared linked to several top co-occurrence clusters. In vitro tests confirmed that three of the cytomegalovirus-associated TCR beta chains recognize cytomegalovirus antigens. It was suggested by the authors that the approach could potentially be generalized to other disease states and immunological phenotypes. Because HLA typing was unavailable for some donors at each locus, only the typed subset was used in association tests. In a later analysis, HLA-associated TCR beta chains were found to be more clonally expanded and to have lower generation probabilities than equally common non-associated chains. A total of roughly 160 TCR beta chains were listed by the study as associated with cytomegalovirus. A later genetic analysis associated a missense DCLRE1C variant with V-gene and J-gene trimming of TCR beta chains, and an independent cohort replicated the association. Roughly uniform sequencing depth across donors was assumed in presence/absence analyses, although this assumption may not hold. Cytomegalovirus status was reported to be diagnosed by the classifier with high specificity and sensitivity in both the original and validation cohorts. Linkage disequilibrium might explain the correlated functional status among segregating V segments, but an unknown experimental factor could not be ruled out. A further reported finding was that TCR beta sequences accurately predicted the HLA-A and HLA-B alleles for most subjects in the first cohort. A later analysis found that most CMV-associated TCR beta chains appeared HLA-restricted, with HLA associations seemingly driven largely by CMV exposure. For the cohort, immune exposure information was limited to CMV serostatus. Some IMGT-functional V segments, including TRBV6-2 and TRBV6-3, could not be told apart with the 87-base-pair reads, so those segments were excluded. Most TCR sequences were seen in very few donors, while some public TCRs were found in many individuals. In a later analysis, the rate of TCR association differed among HLA loci, with DRB1 alleles having the most associated TCRs and HLA-C alleles having the fewest. Specific HLA alleles were associated with 16,951 TCR beta sequences at a false discovery rate of 0.05 in a later analysis. Strong co-occurrence of HLA alleles, especially DR and DQ, made assigning TCR associations to individual alleles difficult. According to a later genetic analysis, donors in an Asian-associated ancestry cluster had fewer N-insertions in productive TCRs than the approximately 650-donor mean. An earlier analysis of approximately 540 of the donors showed that most TCR beta V segments appeared in productive rearrangements either about 90% or about 30% of the time, which broadly matched IMGT annotations. Only TCR beta chains were sequenced in this cohort, and the absence of alpha or paired-chain data limited detectable features.

For this clone: No antigen is known for it. Base qualities are not recorded, but no much larger clone differs from it by a single base.

Via the germline V gene, CDR1 is SGHTA and CDR2 FQGTGA. The CDR3 runs 13 residues from the cysteine to the phenylalanine. Only CDR3 DNA remains: 39 bases, in frame from the first base. V drops 2 bases and J drops 0 bases, leaving 4 bases in between. The library relied on the immunoSEQ multiplex PCR assay. The multiplex PCR relied on a mix of 60 forward primers for TCR Vbeta segments and 13 reverse primers for TCR Jbeta segments. A multiplex PCR assay on genomic DNA amplified the CDR3 region of rearranged TCR beta genes. The Illumina HiSeq System was used to sequence the amplified TCR beta libraries as 87-base-pair reads. The source study handled its data this way. A later analysis counted around 72 million unique TCR beta chains across the 666 repertoires, and roughly 11 million of these chains were shared by at least two donors. Raw reads were error-corrected and collapsed into unique sequences with a nearest-neighbor algorithm that merged closely related sequences to remove PCR and sequencing errors. CDR3 sequences were aligned to IMGT reference sequences to assign V, D and J gene segments. For a sequence to be retained, at least a six-nucleotide match to both a V gene segment and a J gene segment was required. Rearrangements were called productive when the CDR3 lacked stop codons and stayed in frame with V and J; all others were non-productive. CDR3 was defined by IMGT convention, running from the second conserved V-encoded cysteine to the conserved J-encoded phenylalanine. In an earlier analysis of 587 of the donors, sequences lacking an unambiguous match to a single V gene segment were excluded. An earlier analysis of 587 of the donors classified V segments as functional when productive rearrangements were above 56.7% and as segregating when the standard deviation between donors was above 5%. A statistical classification framework was developed to diagnose cytomegalovirus status using the catalog of TCR beta chain sequences. A later analysis assigned V and J genes by comparing TCR nucleotide sequences with IMGT/GENE-DB human TR gene sequences. In a later analysis, CDR3 sequences and most-parsimonious VDJ recombination scenarios were assigned using the TCRdist pipeline. In a later analysis, each TCR beta chain was defined by its CDR3 amino acid sequence together with its V-gene family, and reads without a unique V-gene family were excluded. As a way to deal with suspected cross-contamination and a sequencing artifact, a later analysis dropped over 550 nucleotide sequences that were highly shared and had low generation probability. In a later analysis, a clonal expansion index for each public chain was calculated from normalized within-repertoire ranks of inferred template counts. In a later analysis, generation probabilities were computed with a VDJ recombination model fitted to out-of-frame rearrangements, and the resulting probabilities were checked against IGoR. In a later analysis, TCR-TCR, TCR-HLA and TCR-CMV co-occurrence was scored with hypergeometric tests, and a repertoire-size bias correction was applied to TCR pairs. To estimate false discovery rates, a later analysis permuted the HLA or CMV assignments 20 times. In a later analysis, co-occurring TCRs were grouped using DBSCAN, and TCRdist sequence similarity was added for clustering within HLA-allele-positive subsets. For co-occurrence clustering, repertoires with fewer than 30,000 or more than 120,000 public chains were excluded, along with several repertoires with anomalous nucleotide sharing. This is the immuneACCESS table as TCRdb keeps it, with only in-frame sequences that have V and J called. A part of the clones is gone; compared with another copy, unresolved V genes explain less than half, and the rest is unexplained. From that table come the V and J calls and clone size; the DNA was used to work out D and trimming. The sample data list about 120,000 clones, and nearly 65% of these were observed just once. Together, the top ten hold more than 8% of the sample.

The sequencing input was PBMCs. The receptor was isolated from a man aged 35 to 55 in good health and CMV-seropositive. The chain is assembled from TRBV7-3 and TRBJ1-1, with an unclear D gene assignment. The CDR3 loop reads CASSLYMNTEAFF. DNA sequence: TGTGCCAGCAGCTTATACATGAACACTGAAGCTTTCTTT.